These T cell receptor beta chains were read from a single sample in a study of T-cell reconstitution after alpha-beta-depleted transplantation in children. TCRdb re-called the PCR reads with MiXCR, one entry per CDR3 protein. The table has about 100,000 distinct CDR3 sequences, approximately 6% seen once. Sample: PBMCs, mostly from graft donor cells, taken 60 days after TCRalphabeta/CD19-depleted stem cell transplant. The receptors derive from a female patient between 2 and 15 years old who had a stem cell transplant for Fanconi anemia, so the T cells may come from the graft donor. The CDR3 runs from the conserved cysteine through the conserved F or W.

j_call	v_call	cdr3_aa
TRBJ2-1	TRBV7-2	CASSLEGTRGFEQFF
TRBJ1-1	TRBV20-1	CSARGRMDRAVTEAFF
TRBJ2-3	TRBV20-1	CSAPASTDTQYF
TRBJ2-3	TRBV20-1	CSATTSGVFDTQYF
TRBJ2-5	TRBV6-5	CASWGGLASETQYF
TRBJ2-2	TRBV12-3/TRBV12-4	CASSLPGRGSTGELFF
TRBJ2-7	TRBV12-3/TRBV12-4	CASSLGQLAGQYF
TRBJ2-7	TRBV11-2	CASSSLQGGAGYEQYF
TRBJ2-1	TRBV7-3	CASSPPKRQGYYNEQFF
TRBJ1-5	TRBV28	CASSFPAGQGERNQPQHF
TRBJ2-2	TRBV4-2	CASSLERGSNTGELFF
TRBJ2-5	TRBV5-1	CASSLAVSDYEETQYF
TRBJ2-2	TRBV7-7	CASSPSVPTPPGELFF
TRBJ2-7	TRBV29-1	CSGGTSGDYEQYF
TRBJ1-4	TRBV9	CASSVGEGTNEKLFF
TRBJ2-7	TRBV20-1	CSARATKRLAVSYEQYF
TRBJ2-7	TRBV27	CASSLTGTSPYEQYF
TRBJ2-1	TRBV6-4	CASSDPLFGNEQFF
TRBJ2-2	TRBV5-1	CVRTGADTGELFF
TRBJ2-1	TRBV28	CASSNQAFTGGPHEQFF
TRBJ1-5	TRBV28	CASSSGEWYSNQPQHF
TRBJ2-5	TRBV20-1	CSATRLVRETQYF
TRBJ2-3	TRBV5-1	CASSLDPRSTDTQYF
TRBJ2-5	TRBV5-6	CASSFFLATETQYF
TRBJ1-2	TRBV20-1	CSAMVGAGGYGYTF
TRBJ2-2	TRBV10-2	CASGTGETNTGELFF
TRBJ1-2	TRBV5-1	CASSADGNYGYTF
TRBJ1-2	TRBV3-1	CASSQTTGTNYGYTF
TRBJ2-5	TRBV12-3/TRBV12-4	CASSLGGGGRETQYF
TRBJ1-5	TRBV28	CASSPPFFGTGINQPQHF
TRBJ2-7	TRBV5-1	CASSLGTRTSPEQYF
TRBJ2-3	TRBV5-1	CASSIGLAGGTDQHTQYF
TRBJ1-2	TRBV9	CASSARDNLNYGYTF
TRBJ2-4	TRBV12-3/TRBV12-4	CASSLLQGQNIQYF
TRBJ2-2	TRBV12-3/TRBV12-4	CASSLLAGVAGELFF
TRBJ2-3	TRBV18	CASSERQRADTQYF
TRBJ2-3	TRBV20-1	CSARVQTAVLNTDTQYF
TRBJ2-1	TRBV12-3/TRBV12-4	CASRLGTGAYNEQFF
TRBJ2-5	TRBV5-1	CASSLFRETQYF
TRBJ2-5	TRBV18	CASSPLLVTQETQYF
TRBJ2-1	TRBV9	CASSPSVGIRGPYNEQFF
TRBJ2-6	TRBV5-1	CASSARAGANVLTF
TRBJ1-1	TRBV20-1	CSAQGTVNTEAFF
TRBJ2-3	TRBV5-1	CASGIADPTDTQYF
TRBJ2-4	TRBV7-9	CASSSQKNIQYF
TRBJ2-1	TRBV4-1	CASSQDILAPDEQFF
TRBJ2-1	TRBV7-3	CASSLRGALGGEQFF
TRBJ2-3	TRBV12-3/TRBV12-4	CASRPPSGRPTDTQYF
TRBJ2-5	TRBV5-1	CASSQQGGETQYF
TRBJ2-5	TRBV6-5	CASSYSRVQETQYF
TRBJ2-1	TRBV27	CASSLSLAGDEQFF
TRBJ1-2	TRBV5-1	CASSLDRDYGYTF
TRBJ1-3	TRBV18	CASSPTHDRNIGNTIYF
TRBJ2-5	TRBV3-1	CASSPIAGTLGTQYF
TRBJ1-4	TRBV20-1	CSVRGGVRGTGDEKLFF
TRBJ2-7	TRBV5-1	CASSLAGDRAFRYEQYF